The next 14 T cell receptor beta chains were all read from a single sample in a study of T cells after yellow fever vaccination. TCRdb redid the calling of the 5' RACE reads with MiXCR, one entry per CDR3 protein. This sample carries around 110,000 distinct CDR3 sequences, around 8% of them seen once, and the ten largest clones take less than 30%. The sample was CD8+ T cells sorted from PBMCs, taken 45 days after the yellow fever booster vaccination. These TCRs come from a man aged 25 to 40 who received the YFV17D yellow fever vaccine.

At least ten counts were recorded for this clonotype. The chain recombines TRBV27 with TRBJ1-1; a possible D gene is TRBD1 (6 bases). The CDR3 contains 16 residues. Germline V gene lookup returns CDR1 MNHEY and CDR2 SMNVEV (reference sequence). Trimming shortened V by 5 bases and J by 3 bases, and 19 bases separated the two germline ends. CDR3 amino acids: CASSPQGRAYHTEAFF. In DNA form, the CDR3 reads TGTGCCAGCAGTCCACAGGGTAGGGCGTATCACACTGAAGCTTTCTTT.

The chain has TRBV23-1 and TRBJ2-3; 9 bases agree with TRBD1. TRBV23-1 is annotated as an ORF whose role is uncertain. V was clipped by 4 bases and J by 4 bases; unmatched bases: 6. CDR3 length equals 15 residues. CDR3: CASSLQGATPDTQYF. DNA of the CDR3: TGCGCCAGCAGTCTACAGGGGGCCACCCCAGATACGCAGTATTTT.

The sample holds many counts of this clonotype. V usage is TRBV3-1 and J usage is TRBJ2-1; D may correspond to TRBD1 or TRBD2 (5 bases each). This CDR3 is built from 17 residues. Trimming left V 3 bases short and J 5 bases short, with 20 bases between. Germline V CDR1 and CDR2: LGHDT, YNNKEL (reference sequence). The CDR3 spells CASSHPTHTGTNNEQFF. The CDR3 DNA reads as TGTGCCAGCAGCCACCCCACCCACACCGGGACCAACAATGAGCAGTTCTTC.

The V call is TRBV6-2 or TRBV6-3, the J call TRBJ2-7, with 10 bases lining up with TRBD2. The CDR3 is made up of 15 amino acids. The trim removed 6 bases at V and 2 bases at J, leaving 7 bases unmatched. Germline V CDR1 and CDR2: MNHEY, SVGEGT. The CDR3 bases are TGTGCCAGCAGCCCACCGGGACTAGCGACCTACGAGCAGTACTTC. It yields the protein CASSPPGLATYEQYF.

Note on this clonotype: It may be a read error: a sequence one base away is much more abundant. This chain uses TRBV10-2 with TRBJ2-3; 7 bases map to TRBD2. V lost 6 bases to trimming and J lost 5 bases; unmatched junction nucleotides: 17. Germline CDR1 reads WSHSY; CDR2 reads SAAADI. The CDR3 covers 17 residues. The CDR3 is CASREPRGGSRKDTQYF. CDR3 nucleotides: TGCGCCAGCAGGGAACCGCGCGGCGGGAGTAGGAAAGATACGCAGTATTTT.

This clonotype was recorded at least ten times. J is TRBJ1-1 and V is TRBV7-2; perhaps TRBD1 as D (5 bases). The CDR3 has 15 amino acids. Per germline, CDR1 SGHTA and CDR2 FQGNSA. V lost 0 bases to trimming and J lost 1 base, with 9 bases between them. The CDR3 loop reads CASSLALGQNTEAFF. The CDR3 region has the DNA TGTGCCAGCAGCTTAGCGTTAGGACAGAACACTGAAGCTTTCTTT.

There are many counts of this clonotype. The chain links TRBV6-2 or TRBV6-3 to TRBJ2-2, with D uncertain. Trimming cost V 6 bases and J 2 bases, with 13 bases left between them. This CDR3 has 15 residues. Looked up from germline, CDR1 is MNHEY and CDR2 is SVGEGT. The CDR3 loop is CASRTIFLNTGELFF. The CDR3 bases are TGTGCCAGCAGAACGATCTTTCTTAACACCGGGGAGCTGTTTTTT.

This sequence joins TRBV6-5 and TRBJ2-1; D is ambiguous. Germline V gives CDR1 MNHEY, CDR2 SVGAGI. There are 16 residues in the CDR3. With 3 bases removed from V and 0 bases from J, the gap between germline ends came to 12 bases. The DNA for the CDR3 is TGTGCCAGCAGTTATGACGGGCCTAACTCCTACAATGAGCAGTTCTTC. As protein: CASSYDGPNSYNEQFF.

V gene TRBV20-1 combines with J gene TRBJ2-5; the match to TRBD2 covers 7 bases. The CDR3 has 15 amino acids. With 3 bases clipped from V and 2 bases from J, the junction kept 9 bases outside the gene matches. Germline CDR1 is DFQATT and CDR2 is SNEGSKA (reference sequence). Here the CDR3 reads CSASAPGLLQETQYF. The CDR3 DNA reads TGCAGTGCTAGTGCCCCGGGACTATTACAAGAGACCCAGTACTTC.

This clonotype was seen repeatedly, ten times or more. The V gene is TRBV6-5, the J gene TRBJ2-5; 8 bases line up with TRBD2. Looked up from germline, CDR1 is MNHEY and CDR2 is SVGAGI. CDR3 length: 14 residues. V dropped 2 bases and J dropped 7; count of bases not matched to a gene: 6. The CDR3 loop is CASSYGAGEATQYF. DNA for the CDR3: TGTGCCAGCAGTTACGGAGCGGGGGAGGCGACCCAGTACTTC.

This clonotype appeared many times. V gene TRBV15 combines with J gene TRBJ2-7; 12 bases line up with TRBD2. Germline V gene lookup returns CDR1 LNHNV and CDR2 YYDKDF (reference sequence). The junction had 14 bases not matched to a gene; V was cut back by 0 bases and J by 5 bases. The CDR3 length is 19 residues. The CDR3 DNA reads as TGTGCCACCAGCAGAGATCTGAAGACTAGCGGGGGCCCAAGGGACGAGCAGTACTTC. It codes for CATSRDLKTSGGPRDEQYF.

In its sample, this clonotype was seen many times. The rearrangement uses TRBV27 and TRBJ2-5; D not certain. Trimming removed 3 bases from V and 2 bases from J, with 13 bases in between. Germline CDR1 reads MNHEY; CDR2 reads SMNVEV (reference sequence). The CDR3 extends over 15 amino acids. CDR3 DNA sequence: TGTGCCAGCAGTTTGGCAGGAAACCTTCAAGAGACCCAGTACTTC. Translating gives CASSLAGNLQETQYF.

This clonotype was seen a few times. This sequence joins TRBV4-3 and TRBJ2-1; 8 bases are a match to TRBD1. The CDR3 covers 15 residues. In germline, CDR1 is LGHNA, CDR2 YSLEER. V lost 4 bases to trimming and J lost 6 bases; unmatched junction nucleotides: 8. DNA of the CDR3: TGCGCCAGCAGCCCGGCGGGACAGGCCATCAATGAGCAGTTCTTC. Translating gives CASSPAGQAINEQFF.

This clonotype was counted ten times or more. The chain recombines TRBV18 with TRBJ1-1; D gene ambiguous. Trimming cost V 2 bases and J 2 bases, with 3 bases left between them. CDR1 and CDR2 (germline): KGHSH, LQKENI. The CDR3 contains 12 residues. CDR3 sequence reads: CASSPSNTEAFF. The CDR3 DNA reads as TGTGCCAGCTCACCATCAAACACTGAAGCTTTCTTT. The full variable domain, with the rest looked up from reference TRBV18 and TRBJ1-1, is NAGVMQNPRHLVRRRGQEARLRCSPMKGHSHVYWYRQLPEEGLKFMVYLQKENIIDESGMPKERFSAEFPKEGPSILRIQQVVRGDSAAYFCASSPSNTEAFFGQGTRLTVV.